The present TCR beta chain was sequenced within a study of molecular identifiers for immune sequencing clone quantification (dated by TCRdb to 2016 to 2018). About the study as a whole: For a replicate experiment, the RNA from either around 20,000 or 100,000 naive CD8 T cells was divided into five aliquots, and four of those aliquots went on to sequencing. This methods study used CD8 T cells to benchmark TCR RNA copy counting and molecular-identifier clustering-based TCR repertoire sequencing (MIDCIRS). Paper-wide results and their limitations: Clones above 20 RNA copies held over 97% of molecules in CMV-specific effector cells but under 1% in naive cells. Identical TCR molecules sharing a barcode could cause highly expanded clone sizes to be underestimated. The naive libraries included spiked-in Jurkat TCR RNA (approximately 11 copies' worth), and this RNA is not part of the donor repertoire. When barcode sub-clustering was left out, chimeric consensus sequences inflated TCR diversity, with chimeras reaching as high as 47%. Modeling estimated around 3.2 recovered TCR RNA copies per cell, compared with 9.5 to 10 by digital PCR, which implies approximately 30% capture efficiency. A single cell's worth of spiked-in Jurkat TCR RNA was reported detectable even among approximately 930,000 naive CD8 T cells.

The library relied on PCR. The sample was run on a NextSeq 500. Bulk TCR libraries were prepared as previously described, using TCR primers listed in Table S5. Total RNA was purified with the Qiagen AllPrep DNA/RNA kit. Reads from multiple sequencing runs of the same library were pooled before analysis. In the paper's pipeline: Reads were retained only if the reads had an exact TCR constant sequence, and the retained reads were trimmed to 150 nt and grouped according to their 12-nt molecular barcodes. Reads within each barcode group were sub-clustered using a 15% Levenshtein threshold, and quality-weighted consensus sequences were constructed for each RNA molecule. Non-functional sequences were excluded, and lower-count sequences lying one edit away from another sequence were also excluded. Based on a fit of two negative binomial distributions, barcode sub-clusters having less than 20% of the maximum read count were discarded. TCRdb ran its own pipeline on the public reads, namely fastp trimming at Q25 and MiXCR clone calling, and kept in-frame beta chains. Identical CDR3 proteins give one entry, which carries the most common genes and DNA. These V and J calls originate from TCRdb's pipeline instead of the authors' own analysis. This sample gives over 300,000 distinct CDR3 sequences in total; roughly a quarter of them show up just once. The ten top clones hold 0.65% to 0.75% of the sample.

Comments on this clonotype: No antigen is known for it. No base qualities exist here, and no much larger clone lies one base off it.

Libraries of naive CD8 T cells were generated from roughly 21,000 to 960,000 sorted cells, with 10%, 30% or 50% of the purified RNA used. Naive CD8 T cells were FACS-sorted as CD8+CD4-CCR7+CD45RA+ on a BD FACSAria II into RLT Plus buffer. To test detection sensitivity, Jurkat RNA equivalent to approximately ten TCR copies was spiked into samples of roughly 19,000-1,000,000 naive CD8 T cells. Enrichment of CD8 T cells was done with RosetteSep CD8+ T Cell Enrichment Cocktail plus Ficoll-Paque, and ACK red cell lysis came afterward. Germline trimming amounts to 4 bases on V and 3 bases on J, with 7 as the count of junction bases outside the gene matches. Per the germline V gene, LGHNA is the CDR1 and YSLEER is the CDR2. The CDR3 goes from the cysteine to the phenylalanine over 15 residues. Only the CDR3 DNA stays, 45 bases, in frame from base 1.

The V gene is TRBV4-3 and the J gene is TRBJ2-7, and 9 junction bases match TRBD2. The sample consisted of naive CD8+ T cells from blood, with Jurkat cell RNA spiked in. The cell subset or site label corresponds to: FACS-sorted CD8+CD4-CCR7+CD45RA+ naive T cells. The source is a human donor in good health. Some libraries in this study had Jurkat cell RNA spiked in. The nucleotide sequence reads TGCGCCAGCAGCCTAGCCCAGCGGGAGGTCTACGAGCAGTACTTC. This translates into CASSLAQREVYEQYF.